This T cell receptor beta chain is from a study of cytomegalovirus exposure and HLA in healthy donors. The CDR3 totals 14 residues. Germline V gene sequence: CDR1 SGHTA, CDR2 FQGNSA. Trimming pared 2 bases from V and 1 base from J, leaving 9 bases between. The study, taken as a whole, reports: The authors assumed roughly uniform sequencing depth across donors for presence/absence analyses. Follow-up analysis later connected one missense variant in DCLRE1C with trimming of TCR beta V- and J-genes.

Points on this clone: What it binds is unknown.

Both 60 Vbeta primers and 13 Jbeta primers went into the PCR. Sequencing used immunoSEQ multiplex PCR; TCRdb keeps in-frame clones, though not all of them. Here the sample spans almost 200,000 clones, roughly three quarters being singletons. The J gene is TRBJ2-7, the V gene TRBV7-2; D gene unclear. This TCR was recovered from a male donor in good health and CMV-seropositive. Sequenced material: PBMCs. The CDR3 sequence is CASSLSSVSYEQYF. CDR3 bases: TGTGCCAGCAGCTTATCTTCGGTTTCCTACGAGCAGTACTTC.